The sequence of this T cell receptor (beta chain) was determined in a study of OX40 agonist ivuxolimab in advanced cancers. About the research overall: Head and neck, renal cell, melanoma or hepatocellular carcinoma were the cancers that dose-escalation patients had. Study-wide results and limits: No antigen was identified for the clonally expanded peripheral T cells.

Germline loops: CDR1 SGHKS, CDR2 YYEKEE (reference sequence). This CDR3 contains 13 residues. The table came from immunoSEQ multiplex PCR; TCRdb's copy has only in-frame clones and leaves some out. The sample consists of about 55,000 clones, 80% of them appearing once. Comments on this clone: Its antigen is undetermined.

This rearrangement joins TRBV5-5 to TRBJ2-5; a weak D match, TRBD1 (6 bases). The last part of the DNA fits TRBJ2-7 better; the J call may be wrong. The sample in question was CD4+ or CD8+ T cells sorted from blood, obtained in a trial of the OX40 agonist ivuxolimab. This TCR was recovered from an adult with an advanced solid tumor such as melanoma, head and neck, liver or kidney cancer. CDR3 residues: CASSQPTGYEQYF. Here the CDR3 DNA reads TGTGCCAGCAGCCAACCTACAGGGTACGAGCAGTACTTC.